This T cell receptor (beta chain) stems from a study of CD8+ T cells in alopecia areata. Looking at the study overall: Treatment of the treated patients consisted of oral tofacitinib, 5 to 10 mg twice daily. Study-level findings and limits: Among the cells sequenced in scalp samples are also the resident alphabeta T cells of normal skin.

Following RNA extraction, reverse transcription yielded cDNA that acted as the sequencing template. Data came from immunoSEQ multiplex PCR; TCRdb stores just in-frame clones and leaves some out. The table shows roughly 250,000 clones, with 67% occurring only once. About this clone: Its antigen is not identified.

Peripheral blood samples and lesional scalp punch biopsies were obtained from alopecia areata patients. Unmatched junction bases numbered 7, after V lost 1 base and J lost 5 bases. The CDR3 has 17 amino acids. From germline, CDR1 is SGHRS and CDR2 YFSETQ. This clonotype originated in a human donor with alopecia areata. The source material was CD4+ T cells sorted from blood, sampled at week 0. This sequence joins TRBV5-1 and TRBJ2-5; TRBD2 agrees at 14 bases. The CDR3 loop is CASSLRLAGGYSETQYF. The DNA of the CDR3 is TGCGCCAGCAGCTTGCGACTAGCGGGGGGGTATTCGGAGACCCAGTACTTC.